The 30 T cell receptor beta chains in this list originate from one sample, sequenced in a study of T cells after posttransplantation cyclophosphamide. The data were produced by immunoSEQ multiplex PCR, yet TCRdb's version contains in-frame clones alone and is incomplete. The sample shows 30,000 to 35,000 clones, no singletons; the ten largest hold about 7%. Material: PBMCs. Receptors were obtained from a woman aged 45-65 years in good health and a related stem cell transplant donor.

This clone was detected only a few times. The J gene is TRBJ1-2, the V gene TRBV12-3 or TRBV12-4; 7 positions match TRBD1. Unmatched junction bases numbered 19, after V lost 4 bases and J lost 14 bases. This CDR3 is built from 15 residues. CDR3 loop: CASSSGQARVYAETF. Written as DNA, the CDR3 is TGTGCCAGCAGTTCCGGACAGGCGAGGGTTTATGCTGAGACCTTC.

In its sample, this clone was seen many times. This chain joins TRBV11-2 and TRBJ2-7; 7 bases are shared with TRBD2. From germline, CDR1 is SGHAT and CDR2 FQNNGV. CDR3 length: 16 residues. V shed 2 bases and J 0 bases; nucleotides not matched to a gene: 7. Written as DNA, the CDR3 is TGTGCCAGCAGCTTACTAAGCGGGAAAATCTCCTACGAGCAGTACTTC. It yields the protein CASSLLSGKISYEQYF.

At least ten counts were recorded for this clone. The chain carries TRBV4-3 and TRBJ1-1; D is perhaps TRBD1 (5 bases). Germline CDR1 reads LGHNA; CDR2 reads YSLEER. V lost 6 bases and J lost 0, with 14 bases in between. CDR3 size: 15 residues. Written as DNA, the CDR3 is TGCGCCAGCAGTCTATCGACAGCATTGAACACTGAAGCTTTCTTT. Translation: CASSLSTALNTEAFF.

This clone was counted at least ten times. The rearrangement links TRBV28 to TRBJ1-2, with TRBD1 matching 8 bases. CDR3 length equals 13 residues. Germline-derived CDR1 and CDR2 are MDHEN and SYDVKM. J was trimmed by 4 bases and V by 6 bases; bases with no gene match: 4. CDR3 DNA sequence: TGTGCCAGCAGACCGGGACAGGCCTATGGCTACACCTTC. Protein: CASRPGQAYGYTF.

This clone was counted at least ten times. The genes are TRBV19 and TRBJ1-1; D gene ambiguous. Trimming removed 3 bases at V and 1 base at J, with 9 bases between. The germline CDR1 and CDR2 sequences are LNHDA and SQIVND (reference sequence). The CDR3 is 14 amino acids. CDR3 loop: CASSIGEGNTEAFF. The CDR3 DNA sequence: TGTGCCAGTAGTATCGGGGAAGGGAACACTGAAGCTTTCTTT.

This clone has at least ten counts. This chain links TRBV19 with TRBJ2-7; 11 nucleotides match TRBD2. The germline V gene encodes CDR1 LNHDA and CDR2 SQIVND (reference sequence). The CDR3 loop spans 15 amino acids. After removal of 4 bases from V and 2 bases from J, the junction contained 4 bases not matched to a gene. The CDR3 spells CASSTGTSGTYEQYF. CDR3 nucleotides: TGTGCCAGTAGTACCGGGACTAGCGGAACCTACGAGCAGTACTTC.

J is TRBJ2-2 and V is TRBV5-1, with D possibly being TRBD2 (6 bases). CDR3 size: 13 residues. V was shortened by 4 bases and J by 6 bases, with 10 bases between the two germline ends. CDR1 is SGHRS, CDR2 YFSETQ, per germline. CDR3 loop: CASSPWGAGELFF. CDR3 DNA sequence: TGCGCCAGCAGCCCTTGGGGGGCCGGGGAGCTGTTTTTT.

There are many counts of this clone. This chain connects TRBV6-2 or TRBV6-3 to TRBJ1-2; TRBD1 matches 7 bases. With V trimmed by 6 bases and J by 4 bases, 5 bases remained unmatched. The germline V gene has CDR1 MNHEY and CDR2 SVGEGT. CDR3 length: 13 amino acids. The CDR3 nucleotides are TGTGCCAGCAGGGGACAGTTCTTCTATGGCTACACCTTC. Its translation: CASRGQFFYGYTF.

This clone appeared many times. DNA of the CDR3: TGTGCCAGCAGTTATCAGGACACTGAAGCTTTCTTT. Translated: CASSYQDTEAFF. The chain combines TRBV6-6 with TRBJ1-1; unclear D gene. Germline loops: CDR1 MNHNY, CDR2 SVGAGI (reference sequence). V shed 3 bases and J shed 3 bases, with 5 bases lying between them. This CDR3 has 12 residues.

The chain joins TRBV5-6 to TRBJ2-1; 12 positions match TRBD2. J lost 4 bases, V lost 3 bases, and 11 bases had no gene match. CDR1 is SGHDT, CDR2 YYEEEE, per germline. This CDR3 contains 18 residues. The CDR3 sequence is CASSSSLAGGGSYNEQFF. CDR3 DNA: TGTGCCAGCAGCTCGAGTCTAGCGGGAGGGGGCTCGTACAATGAGCAGTTCTTC. Complete variable domain (other parts from reference TRBV5-6 and TRBJ2-1): DAGVTQSPTHLIKTRGQQVTLRCSPKSGHDTVSWYQQALGQGPQFIFQYYEEEERQRGNFPDRFSGHQFPNYSSELNVNALLLGDSALYLCASSSSLAGGGSYNEQFFGPGTRLTVL.

The sample holds many counts of this clone. This chain connects TRBV27 to TRBJ2-3; possible D gene TRBD1, 6 bases. CDR1 MNHEY and CDR2 SMNVEV come from the germline V gene (reference sequence). The CDR3 covers 17 residues. Between the trimmed V and J ends, which lost 6 bases and 0 bases, there was a span of 19 bases. CDR3 coding DNA: TGTGCCAGCAGAGGCCAAGAGGACAGATCAAGCACAGATACGCAGTATTTT. This gives the protein CASRGQEDRSSTDTQYF.

The rearrangement joins TRBV7-2 to TRBJ2-5; 12 bases align to TRBD2. The CDR3 contains 19 residues. The germline V gene has CDR1 SGHTA and CDR2 FQGNSA. The V and J ends lost 5 bases and 7 bases, in that order; junction bases with no gene match: 20. The DNA for the CDR3 is TGTGCCAGCAGCCCTCCGAGACTAGCGGGGGCAGGGGGTGTCGGGACCCAGTACTTC. Translated: CASSPPRLAGAGGVGTQYF.

This clone was detected ten times or more. The chain uses TRBV2 and TRBJ1-2; TRBD1 is a possible D gene (6 bases). The V gene's germline CDR1 is SNHLY and CDR2 FYNNEI. Trimming removed 6 bases at V and 3 bases at J, with 11 bases between. This CDR3 contains 13 residues. CDR3: CASSGDNYYGYTF. For the CDR3, the DNA is TGTGCCAGCAGCGGGGACAACTACTATGGCTACACCTTC. The variable domain in full, with the rest retrieved from reference TRBV2 and TRBJ1-2, is EPEVTQTPSHQVTQMGQEVILRCVPISNHLYFYWYRQILGQKVEFLVSFYNNEISEKSEIFDDQFSVERPDGSNFTLKIRSTKLEDSAMYFCASSGDNYYGYTFGSGTRLTVV.

In this sample, this clone turned up many times. The chain recombines TRBV12-3 or TRBV12-4 with TRBJ1-5, with 7 bases matching TRBD1. The CDR3 is made up of 15 amino acids. The V and J ends lost 2 bases and 3 bases, in that order; junction bases with no gene match: 4. For the CDR3, the DNA is TGTGCCAGCAGTTTATATAGGGGGCCCAATCAGCCCCAGCATTTT. This sequence encodes CASSLYRGPNQPQHF.

The chain links TRBV11-2 to TRBJ2-5; TRBD1 aligns across 11 bases. The V and J ends lost 3 bases and 1 base, in that order; junction bases with no gene match: 1. The germline V gene encodes CDR1 SGHAT and CDR2 FQNNGV. The CDR3 extends over 15 amino acids. The CDR3 protein is CASSLGTGGQETQYF. In DNA, the CDR3 is TGTGCCAGCAGCTTGGGGACAGGGGGCCAAGAGACCCAGTACTTC.

This clone was counted many times. As DNA, the CDR3 is TGTGCCAGCAGTTCCGGGGACAACGAGCAGTACTTC. Protein sequence: CASSSGDNEQYF. The chain carries TRBV28 and TRBJ2-7; possible D gene TRBD1, 6 bases. The germline V gene encodes CDR1 MDHEN and CDR2 SYDVKM. The CDR3 loop spans 12 amino acids. The V gene lost 4 bases and the J gene lost 5 bases, with 9 bases spanning the gap.

This clone was recorded many times. This rearrangement joins TRBV19 to TRBJ1-1; D gene unclear. The CDR3 contains 13 residues. V shed 6 bases and J shed 1 base, with 9 bases lying between them. CDR1 is LNHDA and CDR2 is SQIVND in the germline V gene (reference sequence). The CDR3 loop is CASSPVSNTEAFF. The DNA of the CDR3 is TGTGCCAGTAGCCCGGTTTCGAACACTGAAGCTTTCTTT.

This clone was counted ten times or more. CDR3 DNA sequence: TGTGCCAGCAGCGTAGACAGCTCCGCTAACTATGGCTACACCTTC. It codes for CASSVDSSANYGYTF. The chain couples TRBV9 to TRBJ1-2; D unclear. Per the germline V gene, CDR1 is SGDLS and CDR2 is YYNGEE. V was pared by 0 bases and J by 0 bases, with 9 bases between. This CDR3 is built from 15 residues.

Many counts were recorded for this clone. This chain joins TRBV29-1 and TRBJ2-1; a possible D gene is TRBD1 (6 bases). This CDR3 is built from 13 residues. Germline V lookup: CDR1 SQVTM, CDR2 ANQGSEA. V lost 7 bases to trimming and J lost 5 bases, with 15 bases between them. CDR3 residues: CSARRGSDNEQFF. The CDR3 bases are TGCAGCGCACGAAGGGGGAGTGACAATGAGCAGTTCTTC.

The sample holds many counts of this clone. The chain couples TRBV10-3 to TRBJ1-1; TRBD1 matches at 7 bases. After removal of 6 bases from V and 3 bases from J, the junction contained 7 bases not matched to a gene. The CDR3 runs 14 residues. Germline CDR1 and CDR2: ENHRY and SYGVKD. The CDR3 here is CAIRQTGEDTEAFF. CDR3 nucleotides: TGTGCCATCAGGCAAACAGGGGAAGACACTGAAGCTTTCTTT.

This clone has just a few counts. This rearrangement joins TRBV30 to TRBJ1-5; maybe TRBD1 (5 bases). There are 14 residues in the CDR3. Trimming took off 2 bases at V and 6 bases at J, with 14 bases between the two ends. Germline CDR1 GTSNPN, CDR2 SVGIG (reference sequence). The CDR3 region is CAWSPNRGFQPQHF. For the CDR3, the DNA is TGTGCCTGGAGTCCTAACCGGGGGTTTCAGCCCCAGCATTTT.

This clone was observed many times. This chain links TRBV13 with TRBJ1-2; 8 bases fit TRBD1. The CDR3 runs to 12 residues. The J segment lost 8 bases and the V segment lost 5 bases, leaving 4 bases of the junction unmatched. Germline V lookup: CDR1 PRHDT, CDR2 FYEKMQ (reference sequence). The CDR3 nucleotides are TGTGCCAGCAGCCCAGGGGGCATGGGCTACACCTTC. Encoded protein: CASSPGGMGYTF.

Many counts were recorded for this clone. The chain is built from TRBV10-2 and TRBJ1-1, with D tentatively TRBD1 (6 bases). The CDR3 spans 13 residues. Trimming stripped 7 bases from V and 2 bases from J, with 11 bases between. CDR1 and CDR2 from the germline V gene are WSHSY and SAAADI. CDR3 bases: TGCGCCAGCAACACAGGGTCCAACACTGAAGCTTTCTTT. Amino acids: CASNTGSNTEAFF.

This clone was seen a handful of times. This CDR3 reads CSPEIGFYGYTF. The CDR3 DNA follows: TGCAGCCCCGAAATCGGGTTCTATGGCTACACCTTC. The chain is built from TRBV29-1 and TRBJ1-2; D is undetermined. Germline V gene sequence: CDR1 SQVTM, CDR2 ANQGSEA. Trimming stripped 8 bases from V and 4 bases from J, with 14 bases between. This CDR3 has 12 residues.

CDR3 sequence: CASSAAGTSGETQYF. CDR3 in DNA: TGTGCCAGCAGCGCCGCCGGGACTAGCGGGGAGACCCAGTACTTC. The V call is TRBV9, the J call TRBJ2-5; TRBD2 aligns across 12 bases. Per the germline V gene, CDR1 is SGDLS and CDR2 is YYNGEE. The CDR3 is made up of 15 amino acids. Unmatched junction bases numbered 5, after V lost 3 bases and J lost 5 bases.

The sample holds many counts of this clone. The chain has TRBV5-1 and TRBJ2-1; TRBD1 matches 8 bases. V trimming: 5 bases; J trimming: 2 bases; junction bases outside the gene matches: 9. The germline V gene encodes CDR1 SGHRS and CDR2 YFSETQ. This CDR3 is built from 16 residues. The CDR3 region has the DNA TGCGCCAGCAGATTAAACTACAGGGGGACCTACAATGAGCAGTTCTTC. It is translated as CASRLNYRGTYNEQFF. Variable domain in full (rest from reference TRBV5-1 and TRBJ2-1): KAGVTQTPRYLIKTRGQQVTLSCSPISGHRSVSWYQQTPGQGLQFLFEYFSETQRNKGNFPGRFSGRQFSNSRSEMNVSTLELGDSALYLCASRLNYRGTYNEQFFGPGTRLTVL.

This clone was observed at least ten times. The chain links TRBV28 to TRBJ2-4; perhaps TRBD1 as D (6 bases). Germline V gene lookup returns CDR1 MDHEN and CDR2 SYDVKM. The CDR3 extends over 17 amino acids. Trimming removed 5 bases from V and 4 bases from J, with 21 bases in between. The CDR3, as DNA: TGTGCCAGCAGTCCGCTCCGGGACAAGGAAGGTAAAAACATTCAGTACTTC. It yields the protein CASSPLRDKEGKNIQYF.

J is TRBJ1-2 and V is TRBV27; D gene uncertain. Trimming left V 3 bases short and J 2 bases short, with 10 bases between. Germline lookup yields CDR1 MNHEY and CDR2 SMNVEV (reference sequence). The CDR3 is 14 amino acids. Here the CDR3 DNA reads TGTGCCAGCAGTTTGGCAGGCACCAACTATGGCTACACCTTC. Protein sequence: CASSLAGTNYGYTF.

The sample holds many counts of this clone. The chain has TRBV5-1 and TRBJ2-5, with 9 bases matching TRBD2. There are 14 residues in the CDR3. V shed 1 base, J shed 5 bases, and the junction held 3 bases outside the gene matches. Germline V gene data show CDR1 as SGHRS and CDR2 as YFSETQ. The CDR3 spells CASSLWTSEETQYF. CDR3 bases: TGCGCCAGCAGCTTGTGGACTAGCGAGGAGACCCAGTACTTC.

This clone occurred many times. This chain uses TRBV7-9 with TRBJ2-2, with a tentative D call TRBD2 (6 bases). The V end was cut by 7 bases, the J end by 1 base, with 19 bases between. Germline loops: CDR1 SEHNR, CDR2 FQNEAQ (reference sequence). This CDR3 spans 17 amino acids. CDR3 coding DNA: TGTGCCAGCACCGACGGGGTCGTGCGGGAGAACACCGGGGAGCTGTTTTTT. It is translated as CASTDGVVRENTGELFF.